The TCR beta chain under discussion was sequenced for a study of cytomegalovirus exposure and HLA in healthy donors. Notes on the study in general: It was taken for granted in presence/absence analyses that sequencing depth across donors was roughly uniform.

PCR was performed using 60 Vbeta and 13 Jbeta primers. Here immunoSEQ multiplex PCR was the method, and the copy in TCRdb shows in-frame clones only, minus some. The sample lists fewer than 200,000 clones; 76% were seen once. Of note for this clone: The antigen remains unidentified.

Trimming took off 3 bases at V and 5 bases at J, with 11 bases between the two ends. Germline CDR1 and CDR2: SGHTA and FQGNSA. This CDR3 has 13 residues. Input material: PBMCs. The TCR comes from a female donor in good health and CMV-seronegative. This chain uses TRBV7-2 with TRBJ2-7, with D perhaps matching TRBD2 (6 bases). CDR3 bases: TGTGCCAGCAGCTTTTTCAGGAGGGACGAGCAGTACTTC. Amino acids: CASSFFRRDEQYF.